This TCR beta chain came from a study of early T cells in non-severe SARS-CoV-2 infection. Across the study: Sequencing of bulk RNA from unsorted whole blood was done, without chain pairing.

Tagging with unique molecular identifiers was applied to individual cDNA molecules. Using its own MiXCR run on the 5' RACE reads, TCRdb lists one record per CDR3 protein. The sample comprises around 70,000 distinct CDR3 sequences, over 8% of which are singletons, and roughly a sixth rests with the top ten. Whole-study findings and limits: VDJdb matching favored anti-spike CD8 responses, missing private and CD4 specificities.

The CDR3 spans 13 residues. Germline CDR1 and CDR2: DFQATT and SNEGSKA (reference sequence). V shed 6 bases and J shed 5 bases, with 16 bases lying between them. Comments on this clonotype: Antigen unknown.

The sample here was whole blood, taken at baseline. The chain recombines TRBV20-1 with TRBJ2-5, with a weak D call TRBD1 (6 bases). The receptor's source is an adult who was a healthcare worker with PCR-confirmed SARS-CoV-2 infection or an uninfected control (not recorded which). The CDR3 region is CSAGDRLRETQYF. In DNA, the CDR3 is TGCAGTGCAGGCGACAGGTTAAGGGAGACCCAGTACTTC.